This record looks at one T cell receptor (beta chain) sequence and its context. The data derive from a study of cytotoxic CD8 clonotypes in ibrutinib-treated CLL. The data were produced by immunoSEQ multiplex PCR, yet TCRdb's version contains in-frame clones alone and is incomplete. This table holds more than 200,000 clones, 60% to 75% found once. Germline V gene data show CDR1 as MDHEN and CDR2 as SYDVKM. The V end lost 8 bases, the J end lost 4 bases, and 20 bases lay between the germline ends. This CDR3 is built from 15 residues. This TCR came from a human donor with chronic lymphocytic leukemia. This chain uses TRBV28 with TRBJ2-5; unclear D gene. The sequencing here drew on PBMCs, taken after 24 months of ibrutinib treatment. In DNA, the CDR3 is TGTGCCAGCCTAGGTGGACCGGGTCTGGGAGAGACCCAGTACTTC. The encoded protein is CASLGGPGLGETQYF.